Included here is one T cell receptor beta chain sequence, with context. The antigen it recognizes is unknown. Its ends do not fully match the called genes, so a read error is possible. Library creation used 5' RACE. The sequencer listed for this sample is Illumina HiSeq 2000. Template switching introduced a universal primer binding site; the final cDNA contained a unique molecular identifier, enabling accurate counting of TCR cDNA molecules. Specific primers in the conserved constant-segment region were used to synthesize first-strand cDNA for the TCR alpha and beta chains. To control for contamination, each cDNA library was double barcoded with a SMART-Mk sample barcode plus Illumina barcodes. TruSeq adapter sequences along with Illumina sample barcodes were introduced in two successive PCR steps. TCR alpha and beta cDNA libraries were sequenced on the Illumina HiSeq platform with custom primers. The study's processing was this. Raw reads were processed with MiGEC to extract unique molecular identifiers, and MiXCR was used to determine CDR3 positions. Recombination models were inferred per individual with the repgenHMM and IGoR tools using an EM algorithm. The tcR package in R was used for shared clonotype analysis, with sharing normalized by the product of cloneset sizes. To study raw recombination free of thymic and clonal selection effects, out-of-frame nonproductive sequences were analyzed. The public reads were run again by TCRdb, first through fastp at Q25 and then through MiXCR, and only productive beta chains were kept. All rows with the same CDR3 protein become a single entry with the most common DNA and genes. The V and J calls and clone size are TCRdb's, not the authors'. The sample table records approximately 1.8 million distinct CDR3 sequences; 25% to 35% of these occur just once. The leading ten clones occupy 0.27% of the sample.

All donors were healthy Caucasians. This sample is part of a study of identical twins (dated by TCRdb to 2016 to 2017). Turning to the overall study: TCR alpha and beta repertoires from monozygotic twins, unrelated adults of various ages and cord blood were deep-sequenced to test whether fetal clonotypes persist. To rule out contamination, the twin experiments were replicated at different times with different library preparation protocols. What the research found in general, with its limitations: Fewer insertions were carried by abundant cord blood beta clonotypes, a similar but weaker trend appeared in young adult naive repertoires, and no such trend appeared in memory repertoires. Zero-insertion analyses could be partly confounded by invariant T cells such as MAIT and iNKT, though diverse VJ usage argued against such confounding for most clonotypes. Because the same donors could not be followed over many years, conclusions were based on cross-sectional statistical analysis. Recombination models systematically underestimated out-of-frame TCR alpha sharing in monozygotic twins but agreed with sharing between unrelated individuals. A weaker excess of twin sharing was found in beta out-of-frame sequences because the signal-to-noise ratio was lowered by fewer shared sequences. Compared with coincidental sharing between unrelated individuals, out-of-frame TCR alpha sequences shared between twins showed an excess of sequences with low generation probability.

The CDR3, cysteine through phenylalanine, is 16 amino acids long. CDR3 DNA is the only sequence kept; it has 48 bases, read in frame from the first base. CDR1 DFQATT and CDR2 SNEGSKA are derived from the germline V gene (reference sequence). The V and J genes are TRBV20-1 and TRBJ2-7, with 13 bases in between that match TRBD2. Material for sequencing was cord blood. The origin of this receptor is a newborn girl in good health. The CDR3 has the sequence CSARGTSGISSYEQYF. In nucleotides, the sequence is TGCAGTGCCAGAGGGACTAGCGGGATCAGCTCCTACGAGCAGTACTTC.